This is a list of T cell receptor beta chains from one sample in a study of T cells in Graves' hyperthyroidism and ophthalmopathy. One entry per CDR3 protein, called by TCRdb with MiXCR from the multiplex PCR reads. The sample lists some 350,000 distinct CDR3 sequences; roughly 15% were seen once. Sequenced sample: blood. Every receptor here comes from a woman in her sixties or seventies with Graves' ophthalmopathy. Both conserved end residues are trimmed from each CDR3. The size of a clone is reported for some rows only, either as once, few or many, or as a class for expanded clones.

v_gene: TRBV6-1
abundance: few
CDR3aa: ASRGGTQLSGANVLT

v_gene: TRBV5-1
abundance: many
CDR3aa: ASSLADRVQETQY

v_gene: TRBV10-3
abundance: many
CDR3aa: ATQTGTGVLRGETQY

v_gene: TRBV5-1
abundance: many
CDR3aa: ASSLGALPNTEAF

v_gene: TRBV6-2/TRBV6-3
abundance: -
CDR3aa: ASRGREDPYEQY

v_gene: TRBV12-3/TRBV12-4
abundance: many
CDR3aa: ASSKTRAYEQY

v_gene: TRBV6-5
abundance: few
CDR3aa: ASSYSTGQVIYEQY

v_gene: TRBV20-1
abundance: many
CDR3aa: SARDLGGQSYNEQF

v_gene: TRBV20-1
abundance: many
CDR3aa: SARESGTGLTDTQY

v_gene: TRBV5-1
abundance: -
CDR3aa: ASSSFATGGEKLF

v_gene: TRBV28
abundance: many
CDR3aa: ASSLYGVVRETQY

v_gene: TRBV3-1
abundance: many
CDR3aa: ASSRISVGELF

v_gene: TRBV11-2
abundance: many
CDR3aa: ASSFSGRMNTGELF

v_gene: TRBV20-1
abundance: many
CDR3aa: SARSTRQGAQRASYNEQF

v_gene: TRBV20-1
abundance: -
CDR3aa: SASRQDSPWNQPQH

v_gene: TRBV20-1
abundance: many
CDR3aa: SALTSMLSDTQY